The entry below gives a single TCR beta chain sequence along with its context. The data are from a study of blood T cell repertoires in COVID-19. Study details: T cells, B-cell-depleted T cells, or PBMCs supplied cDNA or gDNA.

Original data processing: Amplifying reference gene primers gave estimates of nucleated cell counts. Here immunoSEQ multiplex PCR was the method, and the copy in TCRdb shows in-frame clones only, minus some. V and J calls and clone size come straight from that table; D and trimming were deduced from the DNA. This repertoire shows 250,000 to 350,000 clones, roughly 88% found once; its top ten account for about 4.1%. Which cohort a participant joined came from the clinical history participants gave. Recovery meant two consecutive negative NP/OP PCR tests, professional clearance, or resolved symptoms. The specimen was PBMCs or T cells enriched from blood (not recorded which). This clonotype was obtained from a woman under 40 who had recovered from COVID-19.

The CDR3: CASSMGQVTGELFF. The CDR3 DNA is TGTGCCAGTAGTATGGGCCAAGTTACCGGGGAGCTGTTTTTT. The gene calls are TRBV19 and TRBJ2-2; D gene unclear. There are 14 residues in the CDR3. With 3 bases removed from V and 5 bases from J, the gap between germline ends came to 10 bases. Germline V CDR1 and CDR2: LNHDA, SQIVND (reference sequence).